Listed below are T cell receptor beta chains from one sample, sequenced in a study of shared clonotypes between healthy human individuals. The protocol was immunoSEQ multiplex PCR, while the TCRdb copy is restricted to in-frame clones and leaves out a portion. The sample records 600,000 to 750,000 clones, around 77% being singletons. What was sequenced was memory CD4+ T cells sorted from blood. These receptor sequences come from a woman aged 25 to 39 in good health. Each CDR3 is given with its conserved first and last residue. The D gene is left open where the match is weak. Clone size is not always given. Where it is, it says once, few, many or a class for expanded clones.

clone size	V gene	D gene	J gene	CDR3 protein	CDR3 DNA
NA	TRBV28	NA	TRBJ2-3	CASSSPGSGTDTQYF	TGTGCCAGCAGTTCCCCGGGTTCGGGCACAGATACGCAGTATTTT
NA	TRBV28	TRBD2	TRBJ2-1	CASTFLAGRVRHSYNEQFF	TGTGCCAGCACTTTTTTAGCGGGACGGGTTCGGCACTCCTACAATGAGCAGTTCTTC
NA	TRBV28	TRBD2	TRBJ2-7	CASSLSGRGFSYEQYF	TGTGCCAGCAGTTTATCGGGGAGGGGTTTCTCCTACGAGCAGTACTTC
NA	TRBV5-1	TRBD2	TRBJ2-1	CASSLTSGSYNEQFF	TGCGCCAGCAGCCTGACTAGCGGATCCTACAATGAGCAGTTCTTC
NA	TRBV7-2	TRBD1	TRBJ1-4	CASRDRLTGTEKLFF	TGTGCCAGCAGAGACCGATTGACAGGGACTGAAAAACTGTTTTTT
NA	TRBV28	NA	TRBJ2-1	CASSFQRGGFYNEQFF	TGTGCCAGCAGTTTCCAGAGGGGGGGATTCTACAATGAGCAGTTCTTC
NA	TRBV6-1	NA	TRBJ1-2	CASTQQVDSPRGYTF	TGTGCCAGCACTCAACAAGTGGACAGTCCTCGGGGCTACACCTTC
once	TRBV19	NA	TRBJ1-2	CASANRGIDSGDGYTF	TGTGCCAGTGCAAATCGGGGGATTGATTCGGGCGATGGCTACACCTTC
few	TRBV19	TRBD1	TRBJ1-2	CASSPGTGGSYTF	TGTGCCAGTAGTCCCGGGACAGGGGGCAGCTACACCTTC
NA	TRBV30	NA	TRBJ1-4	CAWRPKTANIFATNEKLFF	TGTGCCTGGAGACCCAAGACAGCCAATATCTTCGCAACTAATGAAAAACTGTTTTTT
NA	TRBV25-1	NA	TRBJ2-5	CASSDFSVQETQYF	TGTGCCAGCAGTGACTTTAGTGTTCAGGAGACCCAGTACTTC
NA	TRBV25-1	TRBD1	TRBJ2-7	CASSEDNLPGQIYEQYF	TGTGCCAGCAGTGAAGATAATTTACCGGGACAGATCTACGAGCAGTACTTC
NA	TRBV6-1	TRBD1	TRBJ2-7	CASGETTGIYEQYF	TGTGCCAGCGGGGAAACGACAGGGATCTACGAGCAGTACTTC
NA	TRBV4-1	NA	TRBJ2-2	CASSQDFTRSNTGELFF	TGCGCCAGCAGCCAAGATTTTACTAGGTCAAACACCGGGGAGCTGTTTTTT
once	TRBV10-3	TRBD1	TRBJ1-1	CAISEYGTGGRTEAFF	TGTGCCATCAGTGAGTATGGGACAGGGGGCCGCACTGAAGCTTTCTTT
NA	TRBV20-1	NA	TRBJ2-1	CSARDGLSVF	TGCAGTGCTAGGGACGGACTGTCGGTCTTC
NA	TRBV12-5	TRBD2	TRBJ2-1	CASGLVIAGGPVEQFF	TGTGCTAGTGGTTTGGTAATAGCGGGAGGGCCGGTTGAGCAGTTCTTC
once	TRBV4-1	NA	TRBJ1-4	CASSQVPETELFF	TGCGCCAGCAGCCAAGTCCCCGAGACAGAACTGTTTTTT
many	TRBV15	NA	TRBJ1-5	CATSRQHNQPQHF	TGTGCCACCAGCAGACAGCACAATCAGCCCCAGCATTTT
NA	TRBV7-6	TRBD1	TRBJ2-7	CASSLNTGGEQYF	TGTGCCAGCAGCTTAAATACAGGGGGAGAGCAGTACTTC
NA	TRBV4-1	TRBD2	TRBJ2-7	CASSQGGRAGSSYEQYF	TGCGCCAGCAGCCAAGGTGGTAGAGCGGGAAGCTCCTACGAGCAGTACTTC
many	TRBV5-8	NA	TRBJ1-5	CASSLFVQEGSNQPQHF	TGTGCCAGCAGCTTATTCGTGCAGGAGGGTAGCAATCAGCCCCAGCATTTT
NA	TRBV10-3	TRBD1	TRBJ2-6	CATTAGQVFSGANVLTF	TGTGCCACAACCGCGGGACAGGTCTTCTCTGGGGCCAACGTCCTGACTTTC
many	TRBV7-6	TRBD2	TRBJ2-3	CASSPRTSGSSDTQYF	TGTGCCAGCAGCCCGCGGACTAGCGGGAGCTCAGATACGCAGTATTTT
NA	TRBV5-4	NA	TRBJ1-4	CASSTNQNEKLFF	TGTGCCAGCAGCACAAACCAAAATGAAAAACTGTTTTTT
NA	TRBV30	NA	TRBJ2-6	CAWSGLLQGSGANVLTF	TGTGCCTGGAGTGGGCTTCTACAGGGATCTGGGGCCAACGTCCTGACTTTC
NA	TRBV5-1	NA	TRBJ1-5	CASSLYGNQPQHF	TGCGCCAGCAGCTTGTACGGGAATCAGCCCCAGCATTTT
NA	TRBV19	NA	TRBJ2-1	CASREGGSYNEQFF	TGTGCCAGTAGGGAGGGGGGATCATACAATGAGCAGTTCTTC
NA	TRBV28	TRBD1	TRBJ2-7	CASSPNRGYEQYF	TGTGCCAGCAGCCCAAACAGGGGGTACGAGCAGTACTTC
NA	TRBV4-1	TRBD2	TRBJ2-1	CASSLRAGGTPDSNEQFF	TGCGCCAGCAGCCTCAGGGCGGGAGGGACCCCTGATAGCAATGAGCAGTTCTTC
NA	TRBV7-9	NA	TRBJ1-1	CASSLVEYTEAFF	TGTGCCAGCAGCTTAGTAGAGTACACTGAAGCTTTCTTT
NA	TRBV11-2	TRBD2	TRBJ2-1	CASSPRLAGVYNEQFF	TGTGCCAGCAGCCCCCGACTAGCGGGAGTGTACAATGAGCAGTTCTTC
NA	TRBV5-1	NA	TRBJ2-7	CASSLAAGFYYEQYF	TGCGCCAGCAGCTTGGCGGCCGGATTCTACTACGAGCAGTACTTC
once	TRBV19	TRBD2	TRBJ2-1	CATTGLAYEQFF	TGTGCCACTACGGGACTAGCTTATGAGCAGTTCTTC
once	TRBV7-2	TRBD1	TRBJ1-4	CASSLVGQGNEKLFF	TGTGCCAGCAGCTTAGTGGGACAGGGGAATGAAAAACTGTTTTTT
NA	TRBV6-5	TRBD1	TRBJ1-5	CASSTDRGGQPQHF	TGTGCCAGCAGTACAGACAGGGGGGGACAGCCCCAGCATTTT
NA	TRBV5-4	NA	TRBJ2-2	CASSRSSVGNTGELFF	TGTGCCAGCAGTCGCAGTAGTGTCGGAAACACCGGGGAGCTGTTTTTT
NA	TRBV12-1	NA	TRBJ1-1	CASSTPGERVHRNTEAFF	TGTGCCAGCAGCACCCCAGGTGAACGGGTACATAGAAACACTGAAGCTTTCTTT
NA	TRBV4-1	TRBD2	TRBJ2-1	CASSFPSGRTRRNNNEQFF	TGCGCCAGCAGCTTCCCTAGCGGGAGGACCCGCCGGAATAACAATGAGCAGTTCTTC
NA	TRBV21-1	NA	TRBJ2-1	CASSKREKDHEQFF	TGTGCCAGCAGCAAACGAGAGAAGGACCATGAGCAGTTCTTC
NA	TRBV30	NA	TRBJ1-4	CAWGYSTNEKLFF	TGTGCCTGGGGGTACAGCACTAATGAAAAACTGTTTTTT
NA	TRBV28	NA	TRBJ2-4	CASSGRVNIQYF	TGTGCCAGCAGTGGCAGGGTAAACATTCAGTACTTC
NA	TRBV7-6	NA	TRBJ1-1	CASSLAKVTEAFF	TGTGCCAGCAGCTTAGCAAAGGTAACTGAAGCTTTCTTT
few	TRBV7-9	NA	TRBJ2-1	CASSRALVVKRDEQFF	TGTGCCAGCAGCCGGGCGTTGGTGGTTAAACGGGATGAGCAGTTCTTC
NA	TRBV6-6	NA	TRBJ1-3	CASSYPNRDSGNTIYF	TGTGCCAGCAGTTACCCTAACAGGGACTCTGGAAACACCATATATTTT
NA	TRBV7-3	TRBD2	TRBJ2-7	CASSRSAGGYEQYF	TGTGCCAGCAGCCGATCAGCGGGAGGCTACGAGCAGTACTTC
few	TRBV6-1	TRBD2	TRBJ2-3	CASSEGGGLRTDTQYF	TGTGCCAGCAGTGAAGGGGGAGGGTTACGGACAGATACGCAGTATTTT
NA	TRBV6-5	NA	TRBJ1-3	CATAPGISGNTIYF	TGTGCCACCGCCCCGGGGATATCTGGAAACACCATATATTTT
NA	TRBV19	TRBD1	TRBJ2-5	CASRITQGAVETQYF	TGTGCCAGTCGGATAACACAGGGGGCAGTGGAGACCCAGTACTTC
NA	TRBV7-8	NA	TRBJ2-7	CASSLTDSYYEQYF	TGTGCCAGCAGCTTAACAGATTCCTACTACGAGCAGTACTTC
few	TRBV28	TRBD2	TRBJ2-2	CASSLGTSRLFF	TGTGCCAGCTCTCTTGGGACTAGCAGACTGTTTTTT
few	TRBV28	NA	TRBJ2-7	CASSLRGEQYF	TGTGCCAGCAGTCTTAGAGGCGAGCAGTACTTC
NA	TRBV18	NA	TRBJ1-2	CASSPTADGYTF	TGTGCCAGCTCACCTACGGCGGATGGCTACACCTTC
NA	TRBV11-1	NA	TRBJ2-5	CASSPTRSETQYF	TGTGCCAGCAGCCCAACTAGATCTGAGACCCAGTACTTC
NA	TRBV5-6	NA	TRBJ1-4	CASSLIQFNEKLFF	TGTGCCAGCAGCTTGATCCAGTTTAATGAAAAACTGTTTTTT
NA	TRBV6-5	TRBD1	TRBJ1-4	CASRGLTGGLEKLFF	TGTGCCAGCAGGGGACTTACAGGGGGCCTCGAAAAACTGTTTTTT
NA	TRBV15	NA	TRBJ2-7	CATSGGRTVRYF	TGTGCCACCAGCGGAGGACGGACAGTTCGGTACTTC
NA	TRBV15	NA	TRBJ2-7	CATSRGGYEQYF	TGTGCCACCAGCAGAGGAGGATACGAGCAGTACTTC
NA	TRBV7-3	TRBD2	TRBJ2-3	CASSLSGSRFRSTDTQYF	TGTGCCAGCAGCTTAAGCGGGAGTAGATTCCGGTCCACAGATACGCAGTATTTT
few	TRBV5-6	NA	TRBJ1-2	CASSPTGNYGYTF	TGTGCCAGCAGCCCGACAGGAAACTATGGCTACACCTTC